The 24 T cell receptor beta chains presented below share a single source sample, sequenced in a study of early T cells in non-severe SARS-CoV-2 infection. TCRdb processed the 5' RACE reads anew with MiXCR; each CDR3 protein has one entry. Here the sample spans about 40,000 distinct CDR3 sequences, approximately 6.2% being singletons. Sequencing was performed on whole blood, taken at baseline. The receptors here all came from an adult who was a healthcare worker with PCR-confirmed SARS-CoV-2 infection or an uninfected control (not recorded which).

This clonotype showed up just a few times. The V call is TRBV5-1, the J call TRBJ2-7, with D perhaps matching TRBD2 (6 bases). The CDR3 consists of 14 residues. With 4 bases removed from V and 3 bases from J, the gap between germline ends came to 14 bases. The germline V gene encodes CDR1 SGHRS and CDR2 YFSETQ. This CDR3 is CASSPPGLSYEQYF. In DNA form, the CDR3 reads TGCGCCAGCAGCCCCCCGGGACTGAGCTACGAGCAGTACTTC.

The V and J genes are TRBV7-3 and TRBJ1-1, with a possible D match to TRBD1 (6 bases). Germline loops: CDR1 SGHTA, CDR2 FQGTGA. The CDR3 covers 13 residues. V lost 4 bases, J lost 8 bases, and 14 bases lay in between. This CDR3 reads CASSSTSGTEAFF. The DNA of the CDR3 is TGTGCCAGCAGCTCTACTTCCGGGACAGAAGCTTTCTTT.

This clonotype was picked up many times. The chain combines TRBV2 with TRBJ2-7, with TRBD1 matching over 7 bases. The CDR3 consists of 14 residues. The J segment lost 4 bases and the V segment lost 6 bases, leaving 9 bases of the junction unmatched. Germline V gene lookup returns CDR1 SNHLY and CDR2 FYNNEI. The CDR3 DNA sequence: TGTGCCAGCAGCCCCGGGACAGTGAAGTACGAGCAGTACTTC. Protein product: CASSPGTVKYEQYF.

This clonotype was detected many times. This sequence joins TRBV5-1 and TRBJ2-1, with D unresolved. Trimming pared 5 bases from V and 2 bases from J, leaving 8 bases between. CDR1 and CDR2 (germline): SGHRS, YFSETQ. The CDR3 covers 13 residues. The CDR3 spells CASSPGTYNEQFF. CDR3 bases: TGCGCCAGCAGTCCAGGAACCTACAATGAGCAGTTCTTC.

The rearrangement joins TRBV20-1 to TRBJ1-5, with no clear D. Looked up from germline, CDR1 is DFQATT and CDR2 is SNEGSKA (reference sequence). Trimming removed 3 bases at V and 4 bases at J, with 4 bases between. The CDR3 is made up of 11 amino acids. The DNA for the CDR3 is TGCAGTGCTAGTCGGAATCAGCCCCAGCATTTT. It yields the protein CSASRNQPQHF.

This clonotype was recorded many times. The V call is TRBV5-6, the J call TRBJ1-2; D is unclear. V was pared by 0 bases and J by 5 bases, with 14 bases between. Germline CDR1 reads SGHDT; CDR2 reads YYEEEE. CDR3 size: 15 residues. CDR3 DNA: TGTGCCAGCAGCTTGGCACTGGAGTGGAGTTATGGCTACACCTTC. Its translation: CASSLALEWSYGYTF.

Many counts were recorded for this clonotype. V usage is TRBV6-6 and J usage is TRBJ1-5; D not certain. This CDR3 comprises 17 residues. Between the trimmed V and J ends, which lost 6 bases and 0 bases, there was a span of 18 bases. Germline CDR1 is MNHNY and CDR2 is SVGAGI (reference sequence). The DNA of the CDR3 is TGTGCCAGCAGAGGACCTGGGCCGCTGGATAGCAATCAGCCCCAGCATTTT. Translated, it gives CASRGPGPLDSNQPQHF.

The sample holds many counts of this clonotype. V is TRBV20-1 and J is TRBJ1-6, with TRBD1 as a possible D gene (5 bases). Between the trimmed V and J ends, which lost 4 bases and 0 bases, there was a span of 22 bases. The CDR3 covers 19 residues. Germline loops: CDR1 DFQATT, CDR2 SNEGSKA (reference sequence). The CDR3 region has the DNA TGCAGTGCTAAGCCCCTGGGGACCGCGACTTACTCCTATAATTCACCCCTCCACTTT. Its translation: CSAKPLGTATYSYNSPLHF.

The chain couples TRBV4-3 to TRBJ2-5; 8 bases map to TRBD2. Losses at the gene ends were 0 bases for V and 1 base for J; bases not matched to a gene: 7. This CDR3 contains 17 residues. Germline values: CDR1 LGHNA, CDR2 YSLEER. The chain's CDR3 is CASSQDSAGGSQETQYF. CDR3 in DNA: TGCGCCAGCAGCCAAGATTCGGCGGGGGGATCCCAAGAGACCCAGTACTTC.

Only a few counts were recorded for this clonotype. The chain recombines TRBV30 with TRBJ1-4, with D possibly matching TRBD1 (5 bases). Germline loops: CDR1 GTSNPN, CDR2 SVGIG (reference sequence). The CDR3 is made up of 13 amino acids. Here the CDR3 DNA reads TGTGCTCTGGCGTATCAGGGAGATGAAAAACTGTTTTTT. Translation gives CALAYQGDEKLFF.

This clonotype was observed many times. The chain employs TRBV7-2 and TRBJ1-2; 9 bases line up with TRBD1. The CDR3 spans 15 residues. V trimming: 5 bases; J trimming: 3 bases; junction bases outside the gene matches: 7. Germline CDR1 SGHTA, CDR2 FQGNSA. CDR3 sequence: CASSPTQGADYGYTF. CDR3 DNA: TGTGCCAGCAGCCCGACACAGGGGGCTGACTATGGCTACACCTTC.

On this clonotype: At one boundary the junction diverges from the germline segment, which might be a read error. The chain has TRBV7-3 and TRBJ1-6, with D maybe TRBD1 (5 bases). The CDR3 extends over 16 amino acids. The germline gives CDR1 SGHTA, CDR2 FQGTGA. The CDR3 loop is CTSSRFPGGYNSPLHF. CDR3 coding DNA: TGTACCAGCAGCCGCTTCCCCGGGGGCTATAATTCACCCCTCCACTTT.

Ten or more counts support this clonotype. The rearrangement links TRBV5-1 to TRBJ2-3, with 12 bases matching TRBD2. CDR3 length equals 15 residues. CDR1 SGHRS and CDR2 YFSETQ come from the germline V gene. The V gene end was trimmed by 5 bases and the J gene end by 0 bases; junction bases not matched to a gene: 1. DNA of the CDR3: TGCGCCAGCAGAGGACTAGCGGGGAGCACAGATACGCAGTATTTT. Amino acids: CASRGLAGSTDTQYF.

CDR3 bases: TGTGCCAGCAGACCGACAGGCGGACGCGGAACCCTCCACTTT. Translating gives CASRPTGGRGTLHF. The chain couples TRBV12-3 or TRBV12-4 to TRBJ1-6, with a possible D match to TRBD1 (6 bases). The germline V and J ends were trimmed by 6 bases and 14 bases, with 20 bases remaining between them. This CDR3 region has 14 residues.

This clonotype was observed a few times. This chain joins TRBV5-8 and TRBJ1-5; D may be TRBD1 (5 bases). The germline V and J ends were trimmed by 0 bases and 4 bases, with 11 bases remaining between them. Germline CDR1 SGHTS, CDR2 YDEGEE. The CDR3 spans 15 residues. CDR3 amino acids: CASSLEGAYNQPQHF. In DNA, the CDR3 is TGTGCCAGCAGCTTGGAAGGGGCTTATAATCAGCCCCAGCATTTT. The entire variable domain, with the rest obtained from reference TRBV5-8 and TRBJ1-5, is as follows: EAGVTQSPTHLIKTRGQQATLRCSPISGHTSVYWYQQALGLGLQFLLWYDEGEERNRGNFPPRFSGRQFPNYSSELNVNALELEDSALYLCASSLEGAYNQPQHFGDGTRLSIL.

This clonotype was seen only a few times. The gene calls are TRBV15 and TRBJ2-5; TRBD2 is a possible D gene (6 bases). The germline V gene encodes CDR1 LNHNV and CDR2 YYDKDF (reference sequence). V lost 1 base, J lost 0 bases, and 9 bases lay in between. This CDR3 is 15 amino acids long. The CDR3 DNA reads TGTGCCACCAGCAGAGTTGCGGGGTACCAAGAGACCCAGTACTTC. Encoded protein: CATSRVAGYQETQYF.

This clonotype was found a few times. This chain uses TRBV6-5 with TRBJ2-7; 12 bases line up with TRBD1. Looked up from germline, CDR1 is MNHEY and CDR2 is SVGAGI. With V trimmed by 4 bases and J by 7 bases, 5 bases remained unmatched. The length of the CDR3 is 14 residues. The CDR3 DNA reads TGTGCCAGCAGTTCGGGACAGGGGGCTACGGAGCAGTACTTC. Translation: CASSSGQGATEQYF.

This clonotype turned up a few times. The chain links TRBV3-1 to TRBJ2-7; 10 bases agree with TRBD1. This CDR3 region has 15 residues. The ends lost 5 bases at V and 4 bases at J; junction bases unmatched: 8. Germline loops: CDR1 LGHDT, CDR2 YNNKEL (reference sequence). The CDR3, as DNA: TGTGCCAGCAGCGCTCGACAGGGGGCGGGTTACGAGCAGTACTTC. Protein product: CASSARQGAGYEQYF.

This clonotype was recorded many times. This chain uses TRBV10-1 with TRBJ2-3, with D possibly TRBD2 on 5 matching bases. CDR3 length: 14 amino acids. CDR1 and CDR2 (germline): WNHNN, SYGVQD (reference sequence). The V end was cut by 0 bases, the J end by 4 bases, with 8 bases between. The CDR3, as DNA: TGCGCCAGCAGTGAGTCCGCGGGCGCAGATACGCAGTATTTT. It specifies CASSESAGADTQYF.

This clonotype has at least ten counts. The gene calls are TRBV20-1 and TRBJ2-7; 9 bases match TRBD2. CDR3 length equals 14 residues. The V and J ends lost 6 bases and 3 bases, in that order; junction bases with no gene match: 9. Germline-derived CDR1 and CDR2 are DFQATT and SNEGSKA (reference sequence). The CDR3 spells CSARRGGSSYEQYF. Here the CDR3 DNA reads TGCAGTGCCAGGCGGGGGGGCAGCAGCTACGAGCAGTACTTC.

This clonotype came up a few times. V is TRBV7-2 and J is TRBJ2-3; unclear D gene. Germline V lookup: CDR1 SGHTA, CDR2 FQGNSA. The length of the CDR3 is 15 residues. V lost 1 base and J lost 0, with 8 bases in between. Here the CDR3 reads CASSLVKGSTDTQYF. The CDR3 DNA is TGTGCCAGCAGCTTAGTTAAGGGTAGCACAGATACGCAGTATTTT.

This clonotype was detected ten times or more. V usage is TRBV6-1 and J usage is TRBJ2-6, with TRBD1 identical over 9 bases. CDR3 length: 16 amino acids. The ends lost 1 base at V and 2 bases at J; junction bases unmatched: 0. The V gene's germline CDR1 is MNHNS and CDR2 SASEGT. This CDR3 reads CASSEDRGPGANVLTF. Here the CDR3 DNA reads TGTGCCAGCAGTGAAGACAGGGGGCCTGGGGCCAACGTCCTGACTTTC.

The chain recombines TRBV7-2 with TRBJ2-5; D may be TRBD1 or TRBD2 (5 bases each). The CDR3 sequence is 13 residues long. Between the trimmed V and J ends, which lost 5 bases and 5 bases, there was a span of 12 bases. Germline V CDR1 and CDR2: SGHTA, FQGNSA. CDR3 DNA: TGTGCCAGCAGCCGCGGGCAGGGCGAGACCCAGTACTTC. Its protein is CASSRGQGETQYF.

J is TRBJ2-7 and V is TRBV30, with D hard to call. The ends were cut back, 6 bases at V and 1 base at J, with 10 bases in the middle. This CDR3 is 12 amino acids long. Germline CDR1 and CDR2: GTSNPN and SVGIG (reference sequence). CDR3 region: CACARASYEQYF. The DNA for the CDR3 is TGTGCCTGCGCAAGGGCGTCCTACGAGCAGTACTTC.